This T cell receptor beta chain came from a study of cytomegalovirus exposure and HLA in healthy donors. In the study overall: Samples from HLA-typed donors yielded approximately 80 million unique TCRs in an early data release.

Study findings and constraints: Later analysis indicated greater clonal expansion among HLA-associated TCR beta chains than among equally common other chains.

Primers for the PCR totalled 60 Vbeta and 13 Jbeta. Method: immunoSEQ multiplex PCR; TCRdb's copy keeps in-frame clones and lacks some. The table lists about 130,000 clones, roughly 85% of them singletons. Healthy bone marrow donors made up the donor group. The germline gives CDR1 SGHAT, CDR2 FQNNGV. The V and J ends lost 5 bases and 1 base respectively, with 20 bases between them. This CDR3 spans 17 amino acids. A remark on this clone: What it recognizes is unknown.

The sequence was collected from a man aged 40-49 years in good health and CMV-seronegative. This rearrangement joins TRBV11-2 to TRBJ1-1; D perhaps matches TRBD1 (5 bases). The specimen was PBMCs. The CDR3, as DNA: TGTGCCAGCAGCCCCCGACAGAAACTGGATGGGAACACTGAAGCTTTCTTT. It yields the protein CASSPRQKLDGNTEAFF.